The 26 T cell receptor beta chains in this list originate from one sample, sequenced in a study of cytomegalovirus exposure and HLA in healthy donors. Libraries were prepared by immunoSEQ multiplex PCR; TCRdb keeps only in-frame clonotypes and omits some of them. The data contain about 110,000 clones, about 88% of them singletons. Sequencing was performed on PBMCs. These receptors originate from a woman younger than 30 in good health and CMV-seronegative.

V is TRBV4-1 and J is TRBJ2-7; 9 nucleotides match TRBD2. This CDR3 region has 16 residues. Germline CDR1 is MGHRA and CDR2 is YSYEKL. J lost 5 bases, V lost 3 bases, and 11 bases had no gene match. The CDR3 DNA follows: TGCGCCAGCAGCCAGATCAGCGGGAGGCGCTTGAACGAGCAGTACTTC. This gives the protein CASSQISGRRLNEQYF.

This chain links TRBV18 with TRBJ2-5; D uncertain. The CDR3 contains 13 residues. V was clipped by 2 bases and J by 3 bases, with 7 bases between them. CDR1 is KGHSH, CDR2 LQKENI, per germline. CDR3 in amino acids: CASSPGPEETQYF. The CDR3 DNA is TGTGCCAGCTCACCAGGGCCTGAAGAGACCCAGTACTTC.

The genes are TRBV7-2 and TRBJ2-7; D possibly corresponds to TRBD1 (6 bases). CDR3 length: 12 amino acids. With 5 bases removed from V and 3 bases from J, the gap between germline ends came to 8 bases. The V gene's germline CDR1 is SGHTA and CDR2 FQGNSA. The CDR3 loop is CASSAQGYEQYF. In nucleotides, the CDR3 is TGTGCCAGCAGCGCACAGGGCTACGAGCAGTACTTC. Looking up the rest from reference TRBV7-2 and TRBJ2-7 gives the full variable domain: GAGVSQSPSNKVTEKGKDVELRCDPISGHTALYWYRQSLGQGLEFLIYFQGNSAPDKSGLPSDRFSAERTGGSVSTLTIQRTQQEDSAVYLCASSAQGYEQYFGPGTRLTVT.

The chain is built from TRBV5-5 and TRBJ1-6; maybe TRBD1 (6 bases). Per germline, CDR1 SGHKS and CDR2 YYEKEE (reference sequence). Trimming removed 1 base from V and 6 bases from J, with 11 bases in between. The CDR3 has 15 amino acids. The CDR3 protein is CASSLYEQGNSPLHF. Written as DNA, the CDR3 is TGTGCCAGCAGCTTGTACGAACAGGGTAATTCACCCCTCCACTTT.

The chain uses TRBV9 and TRBJ1-2, with 7 bases matching TRBD1. The CDR3 is made up of 14 amino acids. Germline CDR1 and CDR2: SGDLS and YYNGEE. The V segment lost 1 base and the J segment 6 bases; nucleotides outside the gene matches: 6. DNA for the CDR3: TGTGCCAGCAGCGTAAATGAGGGACAGAATGGCTACACCTTC. It yields the protein CASSVNEGQNGYTF. The complete variable domain, with remaining parts taken from reference TRBV9 and TRBJ1-2, reads DSGVTQTPKHLITATGQRVTLRCSPRSGDLSVYWYQQSLDQGLQFLIQYYNGEERAKGNILERFSAQQFPDLHSELNLSSLELGDSALYFCASSVNEGQNGYTFGSGTRLTVV.

The gene calls are TRBV29-1 and TRBJ2-5, with a tentative D call TRBD1 (7 bases). The J call is in doubt because the DNA end fits TRBJ2-7 better. The CDR3 length is 13 residues. CDR1 is SQVTM, CDR2 ANQGSEA, per germline. The CDR3 here is CSARQGLMYEQYF. The CDR3 bases are TGCAGCGCCCGACAGGGACTTATGTACGAGCAGTACTTC.

The chain employs TRBV9 and TRBJ2-7; TRBD1 matches at 11 bases. Trimming cost V 3 bases and J 4 bases; bases outside gene matches: 3. The CDR3 sequence is 14 residues long. The V gene's germline CDR1 is SGDLS and CDR2 YYNGEE. Here the CDR3 DNA reads TGTGCCAGCAGCGCGGGGACAGGGGGTTACGAGCAGTACTTC. It specifies CASSAGTGGYEQYF. The whole variable domain, filled in from reference TRBV9 and TRBJ2-7, reads DSGVTQTPKHLITATGQRVTLRCSPRSGDLSVYWYQQSLDQGLQFLIQYYNGEERAKGNILERFSAQQFPDLHSELNLSSLELGDSALYFCASSAGTGGYEQYFGPGTRLTVT.

The chain is built from TRBV6-6 and TRBJ1-5; unclear D gene. Trimming took off 6 bases at V and 3 bases at J, with 9 bases between the two ends. There are 13 residues in the CDR3. Germline CDR1 MNHNY, CDR2 SVGAGI (reference sequence). The CDR3 sequence is CASRLITNQPQHF. The DNA for the CDR3 is TGTGCCAGCAGACTAATCACCAATCAGCCCCAGCATTTT.

This clone has just one count. This chain uses TRBV7-9 with TRBJ2-7; TRBD2 matches at 9 bases. The CDR3 is made up of 14 amino acids. V trimming: 3 bases; J trimming: 2 bases; junction bases outside the gene matches: 2. CDR1 and CDR2 (germline): SEHNR, FQNEAQ (reference sequence). For the CDR3, the DNA is TGTGCCAGCAGCTTTGCGGGGGGGCCCTACGAGCAGTACTTC. This sequence encodes CASSFAGGPYEQYF.

The V and J genes are TRBV19 and TRBJ1-3, with D maybe TRBD1 (5 bases). Germline CDR1 reads LNHDA; CDR2 reads SQIVND (reference sequence). The CDR3 extends over 16 amino acids. Trimming removed 3 bases at V and 2 bases at J, with 14 bases between. The CDR3 loop is CASSMAGEGAGNTIYF. CDR3 DNA sequence: TGTGCCAGTAGTATGGCGGGGGAAGGGGCTGGAAACACCATATATTTT.

The V call is TRBV27, the J call TRBJ1-1, with a weak D call TRBD1 (6 bases). CDR3 size: 15 residues. Per germline, CDR1 MNHEY and CDR2 SMNVEV (reference sequence). The V end lost 6 bases, the J end lost 0 bases, and 14 bases lay between the germline ends. CDR3 amino acids: CASSLRGPMNTEAFF. The CDR3 DNA sequence: TGTGCCAGCAGCCTCAGGGGCCCGATGAACACTGAAGCTTTCTTT.

This chain uses TRBV27 with TRBJ1-1; D is unclear. In germline, CDR1 is MNHEY, CDR2 SMNVEV (reference sequence). The CDR3 sequence is 14 residues long. The V gene lost 3 bases and the J gene lost 1 base, with 9 bases spanning the gap. For the CDR3, the DNA is TGTGCCAGCAGTTTCCGCAGTGGGAACACTGAAGCTTTCTTT. This sequence encodes CASSFRSGNTEAFF.

This chain connects TRBV6-5 to TRBJ2-7; 7 nucleotides align to TRBD1. There are 13 residues in the CDR3. The trim removed 2 bases at V and 3 bases at J, leaving 1 base unmatched. CDR1 MNHEY and CDR2 SVGAGI come from the germline V gene. CDR3: CASSYRQGYEQYF. CDR3 bases: TGTGCCAGCAGTTACCGACAGGGCTACGAGCAGTACTTC.

The chain carries TRBV18 and TRBJ2-7; tentative D call: TRBD2 (5 bases). The CDR3 totals 13 residues. V was pared by 3 bases and J by 2 bases, with 8 bases between. From germline, CDR1 is KGHSH and CDR2 LQKENI. The CDR3 DNA reads TGTGCCAGCTCACCGGGAGCCACCTACGAGCAGTACTTC. Protein: CASSPGATYEQYF.

This chain links TRBV10-2 with TRBJ2-2, with 8 bases fitting TRBD1. This CDR3 comprises 14 residues. CDR1 and CDR2 from the germline V gene are WSHSY and SAAADI. The V and J ends lost 6 bases and 0 bases, in that order; junction bases with no gene match: 0. The chain's CDR3 is CASRQGANTGELFF. CDR3 bases: TGCGCCAGCAGACAGGGGGCGAACACCGGGGAGCTGTTTTTT.

This chain uses TRBV7-2 with TRBJ1-5, with unresolved D. The germline gives CDR1 SGHTA, CDR2 FQGNSA. The CDR3 runs 15 residues. V was cut by 2 bases and J by 4 bases, with 12 bases left in between. The chain's CDR3 is CASSLRSAGNQPQHF. CDR3 coding DNA: TGTGCCAGCAGCTTAAGGTCAGCGGGAAATCAGCCCCAGCATTTT.

The V gene is TRBV11-2, the J gene TRBJ2-5; TRBD2 matches 7 bases. Germline CDR1 is SGHAT and CDR2 is FQNNGV. The CDR3 covers 16 residues. Trimming cost V 5 bases and J 5 bases; bases outside gene matches: 14. CDR3 DNA sequence: TGTGCCAGCAGCCCAGAGGGTGGCGGGAGCAGGGAGACCCAGTACTTC. Encoded protein: CASSPEGGGSRETQYF.

CDR3 bases: TGCGCCAGCAGCCCCCGGGACTACATCACAGATACGCAGTATTTT. Translating gives CASSPRDYITDTQYF. The chain couples TRBV4-3 to TRBJ2-3; TRBD2 matches 7 bases. Germline assignment: CDR1 LGHNA and CDR2 YSLEER. With 4 bases clipped from V and 2 bases from J, the junction kept 6 bases outside the gene matches. The CDR3 covers 15 residues.

The V call is TRBV27, the J call TRBJ1-2; a possible D gene is TRBD1 (6 bases). Trimming cost V 0 bases and J 5 bases, with 7 bases left between them. Germline lookup yields CDR1 MNHEY and CDR2 SMNVEV (reference sequence). The CDR3 contains 13 residues. The CDR3 sequence is CASSLSGAYGYTF. The CDR3, as DNA: TGTGCCAGCAGTTTATCGGGGGCATATGGCTACACCTTC.

This clone has a handful of counts. The chain joins TRBV28 to TRBJ2-1, with 7 bases identical to TRBD2. Germline assignment: CDR1 MDHEN and CDR2 SYDVKM. After removal of 7 bases from V and 0 bases from J, the junction contained 12 bases not matched to a gene. The CDR3 runs to 17 residues. CDR3 nucleotide sequence: TGTGCCAGCACGTCTAGCGGAAGCCCTAGCTCCTACAATGAGCAGTTCTTC. It encodes CASTSSGSPSSYNEQFF. Filled out from reference TRBV28 and TRBJ2-1, the complete variable domain reads DVKVTQSSRYLVKRTGEKVFLECVQDMDHENMFWYRQDPGLGLRLIYFSYDVKMKEKGDIPEGYSVSREKKERFSLILESASTNQTSMYLCASTSSGSPSSYNEQFFGPGTRLTVL.

Comments on this clone: Other DNA sequences within the sample encode an identical CDR3. The rearrangement uses TRBV27 and TRBJ1-1; D gene uncertain. V was shortened by 5 bases and J by 1 base, with 8 bases between the two germline ends. Looked up from germline, CDR1 is MNHEY and CDR2 is SMNVEV (reference sequence). The CDR3 spans 13 residues. The CDR3 here is CASSLGRNTEAFF. The CDR3 nucleotides are TGTGCCAGCAGTCTAGGGAGGAACACTGAAGCTTTCTTT.

The rearrangement links TRBV18 to TRBJ2-7, with 8 positions matching TRBD1. Germline assignment: CDR1 KGHSH and CDR2 LQKENI. Trimming at V came to 4 bases and at J to 5 bases, leaving 7 bases not matched to a gene. The CDR3 spans 14 residues. The CDR3 DNA reads as TGTGCCAGCTCACGGACAGGGTATCCCCACGAGCAGTACTTC. It yields the protein CASSRTGYPHEQYF.

This chain joins TRBV27 and TRBJ2-1; 8 bases align to TRBD2. This CDR3 is built from 13 residues. Germline loops: CDR1 MNHEY, CDR2 SMNVEV (reference sequence). After removal of 5 bases from V and 8 bases from J, the junction contained 5 bases not matched to a gene. Written as DNA, the CDR3 is TGTGCCAGCAGTGGTAGCGGGGCGGATGAGCAGTTCTTC. Amino acids: CASSGSGADEQFF.

The chain couples TRBV7-6 to TRBJ2-7; maybe TRBD2 (5 bases). The germline V gene encodes CDR1 SGHVS and CDR2 FNYEAQ. The CDR3 covers 13 residues. V lost 5 bases and J lost 0, with 8 bases in between. CDR3 sequence (DNA): TGTGCCAGCAGCGTAGGGAGCTCCTACGAGCAGTACTTC. As protein: CASSVGSSYEQYF.

As DNA, the CDR3 is TGTGCCAGCAGTTCCCCCCTCTACGAGCAGTACTTC. Protein: CASSSPLYEQYF. The chain has TRBV6-6 and TRBJ2-7; D remains unclear. CDR3 size: 12 residues. Trimming took 4 bases from V and 3 from J, leaving 7 bases between them. Germline CDR1 MNHNY, CDR2 SVGAGI (reference sequence).

The gene calls are TRBV7-2 and TRBJ2-1; TRBD1 matches 7 bases. The ends lost 6 bases at V and 0 bases at J; junction bases unmatched: 5. The CDR3 length is 15 residues. Germline CDR1 and CDR2: SGHTA and FQGNSA. In DNA, the CDR3 is TGTGCCAGCAGGGAGACAGGGACCTCCTACAATGAGCAGTTCTTC. Its translation: CASRETGTSYNEQFF. The variable domain in full, with the rest retrieved from reference TRBV7-2 and TRBJ2-1, is GAGVSQSPSNKVTEKGKDVELRCDPISGHTALYWYRQSLGQGLEFLIYFQGNSAPDKSGLPSDRFSAERTGGSVSTLTIQRTQQEDSAVYLCASRETGTSYNEQFFGPGTRLTVL.